Each of the 5 T cell receptor beta chains below was sequenced from the same sample in a study of T cells expressing NK-cell markers. TCRdb re-analyzed the 5' RACE reads; it lists each CDR3 protein once, without DNA. Its clone listing holds hundreds of thousands of distinct CDR3 sequences. Sequencing was carried out using blood T cells: a sorted CD56 or NKG2C T cell subset, CD4+ or CD8+ T cells, or bulk PBMC T cells (not recorded which). These receptor sequences come from a man aged 18-69 years in good health.

The CDR3 sequence is CASSRQGQGAYGYTF. The rearrangement links TRBV7-9 to TRBJ1-2; TCRdb indicates TRBD1, and absent DNA this call remains unverified. The CDR3 has 15 amino acids. Per germline, CDR1 SEHNR and CDR2 FQNEAQ (reference sequence).

The J gene is TRBJ2-5, the V gene TRBV28; the TCRdb call, TRBD1, lacks DNA for checking. Germline loops: CDR1 MDHEN, CDR2 SYDVKM. The length of the CDR3 is 13 residues. CDR3 amino acids: CASSEPGWETQYF.

The rearrangement uses TRBV4-1 and TRBJ2-1. This CDR3 is built from 15 residues. Germline CDR1 reads MGHRA; CDR2 reads YSYEKL. The CDR3: CASSQEKKRVNEQFF.

This chain links TRBV7-2 with TRBJ1-6; checking the TCRdb D call of TRBD1 is not possible without DNA. The CDR3 is 15 residues long. The germline CDR1 and CDR2 sequences are SGHTA and FQGNSA. The CDR3 region is CASSPAWGGDSPLHF.

The rearrangement joins TRBV4-1 to TRBJ2-5. The CDR3 length is 13 residues. Germline values: CDR1 MGHRA, CDR2 YSYEKL. This CDR3 is CASSPTLQETQYF.